Here is one T cell receptor beta chain with its context. CDR3 length: 15 amino acids. V was clipped by 7 bases and J by 5 bases; unmatched bases: 7. Germline assignment: CDR1 MNHNS and CDR2 SASEGT. The assay was immunoSEQ multiplex PCR, and TCRdb's table has in-frame clones only and misses some. The sample lists over 400,000 clones, around 80% occurring once. The data originate from a study of shared clonotypes between healthy human individuals. The source material was PBMCs. The chain carries TRBV6-1 and TRBJ1-6; 8 nucleotides line up with TRBD1. This receptor was taken from a woman aged 40 to 49 in good health. Some clones in this sample may be carry-over from other donors' samples. CDR3 residues: CASNTMTGDNSPLHF. CDR3 sequence (DNA): TGTGCCAGCAACACGATGACAGGGGATAATTCACCCCTCCACTTT.